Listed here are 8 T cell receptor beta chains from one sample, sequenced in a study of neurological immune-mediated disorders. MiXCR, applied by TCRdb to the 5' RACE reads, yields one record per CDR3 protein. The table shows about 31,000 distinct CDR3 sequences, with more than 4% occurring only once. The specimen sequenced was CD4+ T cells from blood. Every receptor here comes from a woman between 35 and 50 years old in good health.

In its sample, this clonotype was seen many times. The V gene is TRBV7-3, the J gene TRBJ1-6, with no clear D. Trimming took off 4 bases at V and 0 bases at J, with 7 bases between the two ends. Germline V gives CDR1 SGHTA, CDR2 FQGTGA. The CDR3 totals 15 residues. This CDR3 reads CASSSGVSYNSPLHF. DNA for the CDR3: TGTGCCAGCAGCTCCGGGGTCTCCTATAATTCACCCCTCCACTTT.

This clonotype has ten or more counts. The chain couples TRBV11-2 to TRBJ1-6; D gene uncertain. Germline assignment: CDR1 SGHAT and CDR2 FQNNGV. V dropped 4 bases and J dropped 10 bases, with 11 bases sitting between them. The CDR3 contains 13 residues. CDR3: CASSSLPLSPLHF. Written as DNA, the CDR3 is TGTGCCAGCAGCTCCCTTCCATTATCACCCCTCCACTTT.

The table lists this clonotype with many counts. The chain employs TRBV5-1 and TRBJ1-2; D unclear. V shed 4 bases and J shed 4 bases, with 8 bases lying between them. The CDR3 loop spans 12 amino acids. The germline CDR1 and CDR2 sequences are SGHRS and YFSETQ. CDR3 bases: TGCGCCAGCAGCCCTTTAGGCTATGGCTACACCTTC. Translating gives CASSPLGYGYTF. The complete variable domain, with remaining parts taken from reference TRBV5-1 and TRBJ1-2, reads KAGVTQTPRYLIKTRGQQVTLSCSPISGHRSVSWYQQTPGQGLQFLFEYFSETQRNKGNFPGRFSGRQFSNSRSEMNVSTLELGDSALYLCASSPLGYGYTFGSGTRLTVV.

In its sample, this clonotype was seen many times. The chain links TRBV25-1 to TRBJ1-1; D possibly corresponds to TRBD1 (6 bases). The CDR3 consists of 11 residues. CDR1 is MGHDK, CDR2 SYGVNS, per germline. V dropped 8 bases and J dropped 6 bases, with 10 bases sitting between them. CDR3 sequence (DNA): TGTGCCAGCGAGAGGGGGGCTGAAGCTTTCTTT. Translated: CASERGAEAFF.

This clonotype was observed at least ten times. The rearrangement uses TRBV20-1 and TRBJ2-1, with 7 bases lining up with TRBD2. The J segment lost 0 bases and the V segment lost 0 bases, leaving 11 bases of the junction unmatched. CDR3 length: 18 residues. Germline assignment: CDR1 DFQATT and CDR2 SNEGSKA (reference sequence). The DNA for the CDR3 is TGCAGTGCTAGAGATTTTAAGCTCGGGGGGAACTCCTACAATGAGCAGTTCTTC. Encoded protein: CSARDFKLGGNSYNEQFF.

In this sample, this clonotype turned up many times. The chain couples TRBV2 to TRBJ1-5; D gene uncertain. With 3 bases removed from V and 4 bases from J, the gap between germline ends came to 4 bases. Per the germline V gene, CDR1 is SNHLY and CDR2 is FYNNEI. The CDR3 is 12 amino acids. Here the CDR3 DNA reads TGTGCCAGCAGTGACCTTAATCAGCCCCAGCATTTT. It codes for CASSDLNQPQHF.

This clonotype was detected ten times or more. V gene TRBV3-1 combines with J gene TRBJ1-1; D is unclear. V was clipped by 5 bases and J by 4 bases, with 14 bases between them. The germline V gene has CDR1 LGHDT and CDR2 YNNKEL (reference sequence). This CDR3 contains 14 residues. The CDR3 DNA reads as TGTGCCAGCAGCGCCTTTTTAAGGGTCACTGAAGCTTTCTTT. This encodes CASSAFLRVTEAFF.

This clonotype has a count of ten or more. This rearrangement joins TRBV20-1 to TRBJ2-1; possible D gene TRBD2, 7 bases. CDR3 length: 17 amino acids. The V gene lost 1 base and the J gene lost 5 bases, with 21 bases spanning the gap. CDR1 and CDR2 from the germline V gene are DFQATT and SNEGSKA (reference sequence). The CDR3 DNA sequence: TGCAGTGCTAGAGTATGGGGGAGGGGGTATCCGAACAATGAGCAGTTCTTC. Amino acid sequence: CSARVWGRGYPNNEQFF.